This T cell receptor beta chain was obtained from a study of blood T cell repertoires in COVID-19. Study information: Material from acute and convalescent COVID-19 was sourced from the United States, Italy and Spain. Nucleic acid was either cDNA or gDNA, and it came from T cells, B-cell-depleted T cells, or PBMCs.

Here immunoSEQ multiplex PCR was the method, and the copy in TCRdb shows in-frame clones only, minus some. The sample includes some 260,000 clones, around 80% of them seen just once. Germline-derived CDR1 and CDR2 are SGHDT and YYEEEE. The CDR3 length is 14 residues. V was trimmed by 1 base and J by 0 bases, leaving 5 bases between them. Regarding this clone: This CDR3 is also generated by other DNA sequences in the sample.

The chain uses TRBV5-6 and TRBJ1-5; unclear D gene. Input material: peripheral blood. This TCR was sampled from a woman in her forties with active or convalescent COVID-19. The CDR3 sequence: CASSLSYSNQPQHF. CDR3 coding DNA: TGTGCCAGCAGCTTGTCGTATAGCAATCAGCCCCAGCATTTT. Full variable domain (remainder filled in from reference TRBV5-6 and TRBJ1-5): DAGVTQSPTHLIKTRGQQVTLRCSPKSGHDTVSWYQQALGQGPQFIFQYYEEEERQRGNFPDRFSGHQFPNYSSELNVNALLLGDSALYLCASSLSYSNQPQHFGDGTRLSIL.